The rows below give T cell receptor beta chains drawn from one sample of a study of cytomegalovirus exposure and HLA in healthy donors. Repertoires were generated with immunoSEQ multiplex PCR, while TCRdb's copy carries only in-frame clones and drops some. The table shows some 180,000 clones, with roughly 79% occurring only once. Sample: PBMCs. These receptors all come from a man aged 30-40 years in good health and CMV-seronegative. Each CDR3 is given with its conserved first and last residue. The D gene is left open where the match is weak.

CDR3	D	J	V
CASSGGTLTGELFF	NA	TRBJ2-2	TRBV6-1
CASSLTQGNTEAFF	NA	TRBJ1-1	TRBV6-5
CASSLDARTYGYTF	NA	TRBJ1-2	TRBV7-9
CASNDRGYEQYF	TRBD1	TRBJ2-7	TRBV2
CASSIVPGPPHNEQFF	NA	TRBJ2-1	TRBV19
CASGTARSGANVLTF	TRBD1	TRBJ2-6	TRBV5-4
CASSAGGGGNTIYF	TRBD1	TRBJ1-3	TRBV27
CSVLGQGNEKLFF	TRBD1	TRBJ1-4	TRBV29-1
CASRPGAVGNQPQHF	NA	TRBJ1-5	TRBV5-1
CASSEGPYNSPLHF	NA	TRBJ1-6	TRBV4-1
CASSVSGQGAGGELFF	TRBD1	TRBJ2-2	TRBV9
CSALHGVSETQYF	NA	TRBJ2-5	TRBV29-1
CASSATSGRRTDTQYF	TRBD2	TRBJ2-3	TRBV11-1
CASSGTGGYYEQYF	TRBD1	TRBJ2-7	TRBV9
CASWVAGALTDTQYF	TRBD2	TRBJ2-3	TRBV27
CASSPGPRDEQYF	NA	TRBJ2-7	TRBV7-7
CATSKLAGGEQYF	NA	TRBJ2-7	TRBV19
CASSQVVGGPNTQYF	TRBD2	TRBJ2-3	TRBV9
CASSQETGVGTDTQYF	NA	TRBJ2-3	TRBV4-2
CASSPGLAGVGGELFF	TRBD2	TRBJ2-2	TRBV5-6
CASSVGLAGYEQYF	TRBD2	TRBJ2-7	TRBV9
CASSGLGGGVPETQYF	TRBD2	TRBJ2-5	TRBV19
CASSLGGQAADTQYF	TRBD1	TRBJ2-3	TRBV5-1
CASSSGQGKETQYF	TRBD1	TRBJ2-5	TRBV9
CASSARTGTGGQAQYF	TRBD1	TRBJ2-5	TRBV9
CASSPRELGEQYF	NA	TRBJ2-7	TRBV18
CASSQSGGYGYTF	NA	TRBJ1-2	TRBV6-4
CASRLTSGIGNEQFF	NA	TRBJ2-1	TRBV2
CAWSARQGTEAFF	TRBD1	TRBJ1-1	TRBV30
CASSTSGSNTGELFF	NA	TRBJ2-2	TRBV5-1
CASRKRGTDTQYF	TRBD2	TRBJ2-3	TRBV28
CASSRGTHYGYTF	NA	TRBJ1-2	TRBV11-2
CASSSGVLTYTDTQYF	NA	TRBJ2-3	TRBV28
CASSIQGATYEQYF	TRBD1	TRBJ2-7	TRBV7-9
CASTQSGVGEKLFF	NA	TRBJ1-4	TRBV6-1
CASSYLRGQGNTGELFF	TRBD1	TRBJ2-2	TRBV7-9
CASSRDRLAGELFF	TRBD1	TRBJ2-2	TRBV10-1
CASSHTSGRGNEQFF	TRBD2	TRBJ2-1	TRBV5-1
CASSLRSGGFPGELFF	NA	TRBJ2-2	TRBV27
CASSLPGGTGGNEQFF	TRBD1	TRBJ2-1	TRBV7-3
CASSARQGAVGYEQYF	TRBD1	TRBJ2-7	TRBV27
CATRGQGHEQYF	TRBD1	TRBJ2-7	TRBV6-6
CASSQVFAGGSGEQYF	TRBD2	TRBJ2-7	TRBV4-2
CASSFGDSVQETQYF	NA	TRBJ2-5	TRBV5-6
CASSGRAGGPADTQYF	TRBD2	TRBJ2-3	TRBV2
CSVEVVEGAGTGELFF	NA	TRBJ2-2	TRBV29-1